This T cell receptor beta chain was captured by sequencing in a study of OX40 agonist ivuxolimab in advanced cancers. Study summary: Ivuxolimab, an agonist antibody against OX40 (CD134), was given to patients. Allowance was made for prior anti-PD-1, anti-PD-L1 or anti-CTLA-4 therapy, and 40% had some. A diagnosis of hepatocellular carcinoma, melanoma, renal cell or head and neck cancer was present in dose-escalation patients. There were three patients with partial responses, one having hepatocellular carcinoma and two cutaneous melanoma.

The V and J ends lost 7 bases and 6 bases respectively, with 22 bases between them. The length of the CDR3 is 16 residues. Germline V lookup: CDR1 SQVTM, CDR2 ANQGSEA. Using immunoSEQ multiplex PCR, the repertoire was profiled, and TCRdb retains in-frame clones only, with some absent. The table includes about 86,000 clones, about 93% detected once. Specimen: CD4+ or CD8+ T cells sorted from blood, collected in a trial of the OX40 agonist ivuxolimab. The chain recombines TRBV29-1 with TRBJ1-6; no firm D call. This sequence was found in an adult with an advanced solid tumor such as melanoma, head and neck, liver or kidney cancer. CDR3 nucleotides: TGCAGCGCTAACCAACGGGGTAATCAGAGTAATTCACCCCTCCACTTT. This gives the protein CSANQRGNQSNSPLHF.